This T cell receptor (beta chain) was captured in a study of tumor-infiltrating lymphocytes in localized non-small cell lung cancer. Study details: Each patient gave resected tumor and non-adjacent uninvolved lung tissue. General study findings and limits: Only some patients had TCR sequencing, depending on available tissue. Tumors had more T cell infiltration than uninvolved lung, per TCRbeta sequencing and CD3 counts. Different pieces of the same tissue went to different assays, confounding technical variation with intratumor heterogeneity.

A remark on this clone: Its antigen is not identified.

Data came from immunoSEQ multiplex PCR; TCRdb stores just in-frame clones and leaves some out. The top ten hold more than 7.5% of the sample, which has about 13,000 clones, roughly two thirds seen once. The CDR3 has 14 amino acids. After removal of 6 bases from V and 7 bases from J, the junction contained 11 bases not matched to a gene. This sequence joins TRBV5-3 and TRBJ1-2, with 8 bases lining up with TRBD1. TRBV5-3 is given ORF status, its function remaining uncertain. Sequenced: lung tumor tissue. This clonotype originated in a human donor with non-small cell lung cancer. CDR3 nucleotides: TGTGCCAGAAACCCAGCAGGGGGCGGGAGTGGCTACACCTTC. Amino acid sequence: CARNPAGGGSGYTF.